These 29 T cell receptor beta chains were all obtained from the same sample, sequenced in a study of identical twins. TCRdb processed the 5' RACE reads anew with MiXCR; each CDR3 protein has one entry. The sample contains 690,000 or so distinct CDR3 sequences, 5.5% to 6.5% of which appear only once. Sequencing was carried out using naive T cells sorted from blood. The source is a man aged 18 to 35 in good health.

There are many counts of this clonotype. The V call is TRBV15, the J call TRBJ2-2; D not resolved. V lost 1 base, J lost 3 bases, and 9 bases lay in between. The germline V gene encodes CDR1 LNHNV and CDR2 YYDKDF (reference sequence). The CDR3 has 15 amino acids. The CDR3 DNA reads as TGTGCCACCAGCAGAGGGGTCGGCGACACCGGGGAGCTGTTTTTT. This encodes CATSRGVGDTGELFF.

This clonotype was seen a handful of times. The chain uses TRBV5-1 and TRBJ2-1; D not resolved. CDR3 length: 16 amino acids. V was pared by 0 bases and J by 3 bases, with 13 bases between. Germline CDR1 and CDR2: SGHRS and YFSETQ. CDR3 amino acids: CASSLEGSHYYNEQFF. Here the CDR3 DNA reads TGCGCCAGCAGCTTGGAGGGCAGCCATTACTACAATGAGCAGTTCTTC.

This clonotype has at least ten counts. The CDR3 DNA reads TGTGCCAGCAGTTTACTGCTTTCCGGGACAGGGGGCTACGAGCAGTACTTC. Its translation is CASSLLLSGTGGYEQYF. The V gene is TRBV28, the J gene TRBJ2-7; 11 bases fit TRBD1. The length of the CDR3 is 17 residues. The germline gives CDR1 MDHEN, CDR2 SYDVKM. V lost 2 bases, J lost 3 bases, and 9 bases stayed unmatched. Full variable domain (missing parts from reference TRBV28 and TRBJ2-7): DVKVTQSSRYLVKRTGEKVFLECVQDMDHENMFWYRQDPGLGLRLIYFSYDVKMKEKGDIPEGYSVSREKKERFSLILESASTNQTSMYLCASSLLLSGTGGYEQYFGPGTRLTVT.

The sample holds a few counts of this clonotype. The chain joins TRBV6-1 to TRBJ1-2; D not resolved. This CDR3 region has 14 residues. Trimming took 4 bases from V and 2 from J, leaving 11 bases between them. Germline loops: CDR1 MNHNS, CDR2 SASEGT. CDR3 DNA sequence: TGTGCCAGCAGTGTTGAGCTGCTGAACTATGGCTACACCTTC. It translates to CASSVELLNYGYTF.

This clonotype came up many times. The chain links TRBV12-3 or TRBV12-4 to TRBJ1-5, with TRBD1 as a possible D gene (5 bases). The length of the CDR3 is 14 residues. Deletions cut 7 bases from V and 7 bases from J, with 17 bases between. CDR3 sequence: CASTRGLGEQPQHF. In DNA, the CDR3 is TGTGCCAGCACCCGGGGTCTAGGGGAGCAGCCCCAGCATTTT.

The chain has TRBV3-1 and TRBJ2-1; D is tentatively TRBD1 or TRBD2 (6 bases each). The germline CDR1 and CDR2 sequences are LGHDT and YNNKEL (reference sequence). Trimming removed 4 bases at V and 4 bases at J, with 20 bases between. The CDR3 sequence is 17 residues long. The CDR3 is CASSPRFAGTPYNEQFF. CDR3 DNA: TGTGCCAGCAGCCCCAGGTTTGCGGGGACACCTTACAATGAGCAGTTCTTC.

V usage is TRBV7-9 and J usage is TRBJ1-2; D is possibly TRBD1 (5 bases). The germline CDR1 and CDR2 sequences are SEHNR and FQNEAQ (reference sequence). The CDR3 extends over 14 amino acids. V was cut by 7 bases and J by 0 bases, with 12 bases left in between. For the CDR3, the DNA is TGTGCCAGCAACCTGGACATCTCTAACTATGGCTACACCTTC. It yields the protein CASNLDISNYGYTF.

Turning to this clonotype: A much larger clonotype is one base distant, so this may be a read error. This chain uses TRBV27 with TRBJ2-7, with D perhaps TRBD2 (6 bases). Germline V CDR1 and CDR2: MNHEY, SMNVEV (reference sequence). This CDR3 has 14 residues. V was pared by 3 bases and J by 7 bases, with 16 bases between. CDR3 DNA sequence: TGTGCCAGCAGTTTTAGGCGGGGTGGGGGTGAGCAGTACTTC. Translating gives CASSFRRGGGEQYF.

V is TRBV9 and J is TRBJ2-7; a possible D gene is TRBD2 (5 bases). The CDR3 sequence is 14 residues long. Trimming cost V 3 bases and J 2 bases, with 12 bases left between them. CDR1 is SGDLS, CDR2 YYNGEE, per germline. In DNA form, the CDR3 reads TGTGCCAGCAGCGCAGAGGGCCCAGCCTACGAGCAGTACTTC. This gives the protein CASSAEGPAYEQYF. Full variable domain (rest looked up from reference TRBV9 and TRBJ2-7): DSGVTQTPKHLITATGQRVTLRCSPRSGDLSVYWYQQSLDQGLQFLIQYYNGEERAKGNILERFSAQQFPDLHSELNLSSLELGDSALYFCASSAEGPAYEQYFGPGTRLTVT.

On this clonotype: This CDR3 fails to terminate in the conserved phenylalanine or tryptophan, so it likely reflects a read error. The chain joins TRBV29-1 to TRBJ1-2, with D unresolved. Trimming cost V 8 bases and J 3 bases, with 16 bases left between them. The CDR3 length is 13 residues. Germline values: CDR1 SQVTM, CDR2 ANQGSEA. The CDR3 reads CSSGPRADYGYTS. In nucleotides, the CDR3 is TGCAGCTCTGGCCCCCGGGCAGACTATGGCTACACCTCC.

This clonotype has only a few counts. The genes are TRBV2 and TRBJ2-1; 10 bases are shared with TRBD2. The CDR3 length is 15 residues. The trim removed 6 bases at V and 0 bases at J, leaving 2 bases unmatched. Germline-derived CDR1 and CDR2 are SNHLY and FYNNEI. As DNA, the CDR3 is TGTGCCAGCAGAGGACTAGCGGTCTCCTACAATGAGCAGTTCTTC. Amino acids: CASRGLAVSYNEQFF.

The chain joins TRBV29-1 to TRBJ2-3; 9 bases are shared with TRBD1. The CDR3 loop spans 17 amino acids. The germline V gene has CDR1 SQVTM and CDR2 ANQGSEA. With 0 bases clipped from V and 2 bases from J, the junction kept 9 bases outside the gene matches. This chain's CDR3 is CSVEDRGTGPLTDTQYF. CDR3 coding DNA: TGCAGCGTTGAAGATAGAGGGACAGGGCCCCTCACAGATACGCAGTATTTT.

The chain has TRBV11-2 and TRBJ2-7; no definite D call. This CDR3 has 9 residues. V lost 11 bases and J lost 2, with 4 bases in between. Germline V gene lookup returns CDR1 SGHAT and CDR2 FQNNGV. CDR3 sequence: CAVTYEQYF. The CDR3 bases are TGTGCCGTAACCTACGAGCAGTACTTC.

CDR3 nucleotide sequence: TGTGCCAGCAGCTTATTCGAGGGGGCGCCTTCCACCGGGGAGCTGTTTTTT. This sequence encodes CASSLFEGAPSTGELFF. The genes are TRBV7-8 and TRBJ2-2; 7 bases agree with TRBD1. CDR1 SGHVS and CDR2 FQNEAQ come from the germline V gene. The CDR3 runs to 17 residues. V lost 2 bases and J lost 4; bases outside the gene matches: 10.

This clonotype has a count of ten or more. This sequence joins TRBV25-1 and TRBJ1-5, with 7 nucleotides matching TRBD1. CDR3 length: 14 residues. Trimming removed 6 bases from V and 5 bases from J; junction bases left unmatched: 7. Germline CDR1 MGHDK, CDR2 SYGVNS. The CDR3 nucleotides are TGTGCCAGCAGAGACGACAGGGAGGATCAGCCCCAGCATTTT. This gives the protein CASRDDREDQPQHF.

This clonotype was found a few times. The chain has TRBV5-5 and TRBJ2-1; 10 bases map to TRBD1. There are 16 residues in the CDR3. From germline, CDR1 is SGHKS and CDR2 YYEKEE (reference sequence). V shed 3 bases and J 8 bases; nucleotides not matched to a gene: 11. CDR3 in DNA: TGTGCCAGCAGCTCCTCCGACGACAGGGGGCTCTATGAGCAGTTCTTC. Its translation: CASSSSDDRGLYEQFF.

In its sample, this clonotype was seen many times. DNA of the CDR3: TGTGCCAGCACCTATTCGGGAGGACAAGAGACCCAGTACTTC. Translating it yields CASTYSGGQETQYF. This rearrangement joins TRBV12-3 or TRBV12-4 to TRBJ2-5, with TRBD2 identical over 7 bases. With V trimmed by 7 bases and J by 2 bases, 7 bases remained unmatched. This CDR3 contains 14 residues.

Ten or more counts support this clonotype. The J gene is TRBJ2-1, the V gene TRBV5-8, with a possible D match to TRBD1 (5 bases). The CDR3 extends over 13 amino acids. V lost 4 bases to trimming and J lost 8 bases, with 13 bases between them. The germline V gene encodes CDR1 SGHTS and CDR2 YDEGEE. The CDR3 here is CASSRGIGDEQFF. The CDR3 nucleotides are TGTGCCAGCAGCAGGGGAATCGGTGATGAGCAGTTCTTC.

This clonotype was seen many times. V gene TRBV12-3 or TRBV12-4 combines with J gene TRBJ2-7; D is possibly TRBD2 (5 bases). This CDR3 contains 13 residues. V was clipped by 3 bases and J by 3 bases, with 9 bases between them. CDR3 nucleotide sequence: TGTGCCAGCAGTTTGCAGGAGGTCTACGAGCAGTACTTC. Translated: CASSLQEVYEQYF.

Ten or more counts support this clonotype. The chain uses TRBV5-1 and TRBJ2-7; D ambiguous. CDR1 and CDR2 from the germline V gene are SGHRS and YFSETQ. V lost 2 bases and J lost 5, with 8 bases in between. This CDR3 contains 12 residues. The DNA of the CDR3 is TGCGCCAGCAGCTTCACACTTGACGAGCAGTACTTC. This sequence encodes CASSFTLDEQYF. Supplemented by reference TRBV5-1 and TRBJ2-7, the full variable domain reads KAGVTQTPRYLIKTRGQQVTLSCSPISGHRSVSWYQQTPGQGLQFLFEYFSETQRNKGNFPGRFSGRQFSNSRSEMNVSTLELGDSALYLCASSFTLDEQYFGPGTRLTVT.

This clonotype was observed many times. This chain links TRBV3-1 with TRBJ2-3; 11 bases fit TRBD1. CDR1 is LGHDT and CDR2 is YNNKEL in the germline V gene (reference sequence). With 4 bases clipped from V and 3 bases from J, the junction kept 6 bases outside the gene matches. The CDR3 runs 16 residues. The CDR3 protein is CASSLLGTGGTDTQYF. CDR3 bases: TGTGCCAGCAGCCTTCTCGGGACAGGGGGGACAGATACGCAGTATTTT.

This clonotype was seen at least ten times. The gene calls are TRBV12-3 or TRBV12-4 and TRBJ1-5, with D uncertain. V was trimmed by 7 bases and J by 4 bases, leaving 8 bases between them. The CDR3 runs 12 residues. The CDR3 coding sequence is TGTGCCAGCAAGATCCGGAATCAGCCCCAGCATTTT. Translating it yields CASKIRNQPQHF.

This clonotype was observed many times. The chain uses TRBV10-3 and TRBJ1-5; perhaps TRBD1 as D (5 bases). Germline CDR1 reads ENHRY; CDR2 reads SYGVKD. This CDR3 contains 15 residues. Between the trimmed V and J ends, which lost 0 bases and 11 bases, there was a span of 17 bases. In DNA form, the CDR3 reads TGTGCCATCAGTGAGTCCGGGGCAATGGGAGGGGCCCAGCATTTT. As protein: CAISESGAMGGAQHF.

This clonotype was found a few times. V is TRBV27 and J is TRBJ2-3; TRBD1 matches at 8 bases. This CDR3 comprises 15 residues. V trimming: 2 bases; J trimming: 6 bases; junction bases outside the gene matches: 7. CDR1 and CDR2 from the germline V gene are MNHEY and SMNVEV (reference sequence). The DNA of the CDR3 is TGTGCCAGCAGTTTAGGGGCAGGGGGCGGCGATACGCAGTATTTT. It yields the protein CASSLGAGGGDTQYF.

This clonotype was seen a handful of times. The V gene is TRBV7-2, the J gene TRBJ2-7; 9 nucleotides match TRBD1. The CDR3 length is 17 residues. The V gene end was trimmed by 3 bases and the J gene end by 4 bases; junction bases not matched to a gene: 13. Looked up from germline, CDR1 is SGHTA and CDR2 is FQGNSA. CDR3 DNA: TGTGCCAGCAGCTTGGGTTTCACAGGGGGCGCAGGGTACGAGCAGTACTTC. Translation gives CASSLGFTGGAGYEQYF.

This clonotype has at least ten counts. The chain carries TRBV20-1 and TRBJ1-2; a weak D match, TRBD1 (6 bases). Germline V gene data show CDR1 as DFQATT and CDR2 as SNEGSKA (reference sequence). The CDR3 is made up of 13 amino acids. V lost 4 bases and J 4 bases, leaving 13 bases between the germline ends. CDR3 DNA: TGCAGTGCTAAAGGCAGGGGAACCTATGGCTACACCTTC. Translating it yields CSAKGRGTYGYTF.

This clonotype showed up just a few times. V usage is TRBV4-2 and J usage is TRBJ2-3; 16 bases map to TRBD2. Germline loops: CDR1 LGHNA, CDR2 YNFKEQ. The ends lost 3 bases at V and 0 bases at J; junction bases unmatched: 6. The CDR3 is 19 residues long. The CDR3 spells CASSHGGLAGGISTDTQYF. CDR3 DNA sequence: TGTGCCAGCAGCCACGGGGGACTAGCGGGAGGGATTAGCACAGATACGCAGTATTTT.

This chain connects TRBV7-8 to TRBJ2-3; D might be TRBD2 (5 bases). Trimming removed 7 bases at V and 2 bases at J, with 19 bases between. The CDR3 runs to 16 residues. Per the germline V gene, CDR1 is SGHVS and CDR2 is FQNEAQ. For the CDR3, the DNA is TGTGCCAGCAACCCTAGCCGGGTAGGGCCCACAGATACGCAGTATTTT. It specifies CASNPSRVGPTDTQYF.

The J gene is TRBJ2-1, the V gene TRBV6-2 or TRBV6-3, with 14 bases lining up with TRBD2. Germline V gives CDR1 MNHEY, CDR2 SVGEGT. The J segment lost 4 bases and the V segment lost 6 bases, leaving 11 bases of the junction unmatched. The CDR3 is 18 amino acids. The CDR3 nucleotides are TGTGCCAGCAGACCAGGACTAGCGGGAGGTAATAGTTACAATGAGCAGTTCTTC. Its protein product is CASRPGLAGGNSYNEQFF.